A selection of T cell receptor beta chains follows, all from one sample in a study of cytomegalovirus exposure and HLA in healthy donors. The method was immunoSEQ multiplex PCR; TCRdb's version includes in-frame clones alone and lacks a portion of them. The sample consists of some 180,000 clones, roughly 75% of them appearing once. Material for sequencing was PBMCs. The receptors were gathered from a woman aged 25 to 39 in good health and CMV-seronegative. The CDR3 runs from the conserved cysteine through the conserved F or W. D genes are given only for firm matches. Clone size is given for some rows only: seen once, a few or many times, or a class if the clone is expanded.

d_gene: NA
abundance: once
j_gene: TRBJ1-2
v_gene: TRBV29-1
len: 15
CDR3nt: TGCAGCGTTGATTTAGGACATGGCTGGGACTATGGCTACACCTTC
CDR3aa: CSVDLGHGWDYGYTF

d_gene: NA
abundance: NA
j_gene: TRBJ2-7
v_gene: TRBV9
len: 13
CDR3nt: TGTGCCAGCAGCCGGGACACGTACTACGAGCAGTACTTC
CDR3aa: CASSRDTYYEQYF

d_gene: TRBD1
abundance: NA
j_gene: TRBJ1-4
v_gene: TRBV5-6
len: 16
CDR3nt: TGTGCCAGCAGCCCCGGGACAGGTCCAAATAATGAAAAACTGTTTTTT
CDR3aa: CASSPGTGPNNEKLFF

d_gene: TRBD1
abundance: NA
j_gene: TRBJ2-5
v_gene: TRBV5-6
len: 13
CDR3nt: TGTGCCAGCAGCGATGACAGGGTAAAGACCCAGTACTTC
CDR3aa: CASSDDRVKTQYF

d_gene: TRBD1
abundance: NA
j_gene: TRBJ1-2
v_gene: TRBV19
len: 16
CDR3nt: TGTGCCAGTAGTATCGCTACAGGGGGTATGACGGATGGCTACACCTTC
CDR3aa: CASSIATGGMTDGYTF

d_gene: TRBD1
abundance: once
j_gene: TRBJ1-6
v_gene: TRBV27
len: 13
CDR3nt: TGTGCCAGCAGTTCGACAGGGCGTTCACCCCTCCACTTT
CDR3aa: CASSSTGRSPLHF

d_gene: TRBD1
abundance: NA
j_gene: TRBJ2-7
v_gene: TRBV6-5
len: 13
CDR3nt: TGTGCCAGCAGGCAGGGGGCGTACTACGAGCAGTACTTC
CDR3aa: CASRQGAYYEQYF

d_gene: TRBD2
abundance: NA
j_gene: TRBJ2-3
v_gene: TRBV7-3
len: 16
CDR3nt: TGTGCCAGCAGCTCGTCCCACGGGGGGACCAAGGATACGCAGTATTTT
CDR3aa: CASSSSHGGTKDTQYF

d_gene: NA
abundance: few
j_gene: TRBJ2-7
v_gene: TRBV10-2
len: 11
CDR3nt: TGCGCCAGCCTGTCGGGGTACGAGCAGTACTTC
CDR3aa: CASLSGYEQYF

d_gene: NA
abundance: NA
j_gene: TRBJ1-1
v_gene: TRBV9
len: 15
CDR3nt: TGTGCCAGCAGCGTAGGGTCAGTTGTGGACACTGAAGCTTTCTTT
CDR3aa: CASSVGSVVDTEAFF

d_gene: NA
abundance: NA
j_gene: TRBJ2-7
v_gene: TRBV15
len: 15
CDR3nt: TGTGCCACCAGCAGAGAAACAGTCGGCTCCTACGAGCAGTACTTC
CDR3aa: CATSRETVGSYEQYF